The next 32 T cell receptor beta chains were all read from a single sample in a study of blood T cell repertoires in COVID-19. The repertoire was sequenced with immunoSEQ multiplex PCR; TCRdb's copy has only in-frame clones and lacks some. This table holds around 70,000 clones, about 83% found once. What was sequenced was peripheral blood. Receptor source: a man between 65 and 80 years old with acute or convalescent COVID-19.

This sequence joins TRBV6-1 and TRBJ2-3, with D unclear. The V and J ends lost 1 base and 7 bases respectively, with 6 bases between them. Germline V gene sequence: CDR1 MNHNS, CDR2 SASEGT. The CDR3 is made up of 12 amino acids. DNA for the CDR3: TGTGCCAGCAGTGAAGTGAGGAATACGCAGTATTTT. Its protein is CASSEVRNTQYF.

This chain uses TRBV27 with TRBJ2-1; 15 bases agree with TRBD2. V shed 7 bases and J 1 base; nucleotides not matched to a gene: 5. Germline V gives CDR1 MNHEY, CDR2 SMNVEV (reference sequence). CDR3 length: 17 amino acids. CDR3 sequence reads: CASKGGLAGGSYNEQFF. CDR3 bases: TGTGCCAGCAAAGGGGGACTAGCGGGAGGATCCTACAATGAGCAGTTCTTC.

This clone has a count of ten or more. The rearrangement links TRBV11-2 to TRBJ2-5; possibly TRBD1 for D (6 bases). CDR1 and CDR2 from the germline V gene are SGHAT and FQNNGV. The CDR3 is 14 residues long. V lost 5 bases and J lost 2, with 12 bases in between. Here the CDR3 reads CASSMGDRQETQYF. Written as DNA, the CDR3 is TGTGCCAGCAGCATGGGCGACAGGCAAGAGACCCAGTACTTC.

This chain uses TRBV5-4 with TRBJ1-1, with 7 bases that match TRBD1. Germline-derived CDR1 and CDR2 are SGHNT and YYREEE (reference sequence). The J segment lost 0 bases and the V segment lost 0 bases, leaving 2 bases of the junction unmatched. The CDR3 is 15 amino acids. The CDR3 sequence: CASSLAGTVNTEAFF. The CDR3 region has the DNA TGTGCCAGCAGCTTGGCCGGGACAGTGAACACTGAAGCTTTCTTT.

This rearrangement joins TRBV7-2 to TRBJ1-6, with 10 bases that match TRBD1. The junction had 7 bases not matched to a gene; V was cut back by 2 bases and J by 9 bases. In germline, CDR1 is SGHTA, CDR2 FQGNSA. This CDR3 contains 16 residues. The CDR3 loop is CASSLKGTGVVSPLHF. For the CDR3, the DNA is TGTGCCAGCAGCTTAAAGGGGACAGGGGTAGTTTCACCCCTCCACTTT.

This clone came up a few times. The V and J genes are TRBV9 and TRBJ2-2; 7 nucleotides match TRBD2. The trim removed 0 bases at V and 4 bases at J, leaving 9 bases unmatched. Per the germline V gene, CDR1 is SGDLS and CDR2 is YYNGEE. The CDR3 sequence is 17 residues long. As DNA, the CDR3 is TGTGCCAGCAGCGTAGCGGGGGGAGGGGTGAGCACCGGGGAGCTGTTTTTT. Translated, it gives CASSVAGGGVSTGELFF.

The chain links TRBV28 to TRBJ2-1, with D possibly TRBD2 on 6 matching bases. Trimming took 5 bases from V and 12 from J, leaving 14 bases between them. Germline V gene lookup returns CDR1 MDHEN and CDR2 SYDVKM. CDR3 length: 12 residues. CDR3 region: CASSTGLSAQFF. CDR3 bases: TGTGCCAGCAGTACAGGACTATCCGCGCAGTTCTTC.

The V call is TRBV7-3, the J call TRBJ2-1; 9 positions agree with TRBD1. Germline V gene sequence: CDR1 SGHTA, CDR2 FQGTGA. V shed 5 bases and J 10 bases; nucleotides not matched to a gene: 15. CDR3 length equals 16 residues. The CDR3 loop is CASSAYAGQGFSEQFF. CDR3 in DNA: TGTGCCAGCAGCGCGTATGCGGGACAGGGATTCAGCGAGCAGTTCTTC.

The J gene is TRBJ2-4, the V gene TRBV6-1, with 7 bases lining up with TRBD1. This CDR3 is 17 amino acids long. Germline V gene lookup returns CDR1 MNHNS and CDR2 SASEGT. J was trimmed by 1 base and V by 0 bases; bases with no gene match: 6. The CDR3 loop reads CASSEAKTGQAKNIQYF. In nucleotides, the CDR3 is TGTGCCAGCAGTGAAGCGAAGACGGGACAGGCCAAAAACATTCAGTACTTC.

This clone was detected only once. V is TRBV29-1 and J is TRBJ2-7, with a possible D match to TRBD2 (6 bases). In germline, CDR1 is SQVTM, CDR2 ANQGSEA. The CDR3 sequence is 14 residues long. The V end lost 0 bases, the J end lost 7 bases, and 16 bases lay between the germline ends. For the CDR3, the DNA is TGCAGCGTTGAAGAAAGTGTGGGAGGTCCAGAGCAGTACTTC. Translating gives CSVEESVGGPEQYF.

This rearrangement joins TRBV2 to TRBJ1-6; 8 bases line up with TRBD1. V lost 7 bases and J lost 7; bases outside the gene matches: 9. Germline lookup yields CDR1 SNHLY and CDR2 FYNNEI. The CDR3 has 15 amino acids. For the CDR3, the DNA is TGTGCCAGCAAGGCAGGGGGCTACAGCAATTCACCCCTCCACTTT. Encoded protein: CASKAGGYSNSPLHF.

This chain links TRBV7-9 with TRBJ2-1; D not certain. The CDR3 sequence is 14 residues long. V was pared by 10 bases and J by 2 bases, with 15 bases between. From germline, CDR1 is SEHNR and CDR2 FQNEAQ (reference sequence). This CDR3 is CATSVAPTYNEQFF. DNA for the CDR3: TGTGCCACCTCGGTCGCGCCCACCTACAATGAGCAGTTCTTC.

The chain is built from TRBV10-1 and TRBJ1-1, with a tentative D call TRBD1 (5 bases). There are 13 residues in the CDR3. The germline V gene has CDR1 WNHNN and CDR2 SYGVQD (reference sequence). The V end was cut by 6 bases, the J end by 4 bases, with 12 bases between. The CDR3 loop reads CASSPGTLTEAFF. CDR3 bases: TGCGCCAGCAGCCCCGGGACTCTCACTGAAGCTTTCTTT.

This rearrangement joins TRBV6-6 to TRBJ1-5, with 9 positions matching TRBD1. The CDR3 has 15 residues. CDR1 MNHNY and CDR2 SVGAGI come from the germline V gene (reference sequence). The junction had 10 bases not matched to a gene; V was cut back by 7 bases and J by 6 bases. This chain's CDR3 is CASTWTGEIGQPQHF. Here the CDR3 DNA reads TGTGCCAGCACGTGGACAGGGGAAATTGGTCAGCCCCAGCATTTT.

This chain uses TRBV4-3 with TRBJ2-3; 7 nucleotides align to TRBD2. Germline CDR1 reads LGHNA; CDR2 reads YSLEER. Losses at the gene ends were 1 base for V and 3 bases for J; bases not matched to a gene: 4. The CDR3 extends over 15 amino acids. The CDR3: CASSQGTSATDTQYF. The DNA of the CDR3 is TGCGCCAGCAGCCAAGGAACTAGCGCAACAGATACGCAGTATTTT.

The chain combines TRBV5-3 with TRBJ2-1, with 10 bases fitting TRBD2. TRBV5-3 is placed among ORFs of uncertain function. The CDR3 is 16 amino acids. Trimming took 4 bases from V and 4 from J; bases not matched to a gene: 8. The CDR3 reads CARSIETSGPYNEQFF. The CDR3 DNA reads as TGTGCCAGAAGCATCGAGACTAGCGGGCCATACAATGAGCAGTTCTTC.

The rearrangement links TRBV2 to TRBJ1-5; 9 nucleotides agree with TRBD1. The CDR3 contains 16 residues. J was trimmed by 6 bases and V by 6 bases; bases with no gene match: 12. From germline, CDR1 is SNHLY and CDR2 FYNNEI. The CDR3 bases are TGTGCCAGCAGCGGGACAGGGACAAGGGGTGCTCAGCCCCAGCATTTT. Translating gives CASSGTGTRGAQPQHF. Looking up the rest from reference TRBV2 and TRBJ1-5 gives the full variable domain: EPEVTQTPSHQVTQMGQEVILRCVPISNHLYFYWYRQILGQKVEFLVSFYNNEISEKSEIFDDQFSVERPDGSNFTLKIRSTKLEDSAMYFCASSGTGTRGAQPQHFGDGTRLSIL.

This chain connects TRBV28 to TRBJ1-1; TRBD1 might be the D (6 bases). The CDR3 extends over 16 amino acids. V gave up 5 bases and J gave up 0 bases, with 16 bases separating them. Germline V CDR1 and CDR2: MDHEN, SYDVKM. CDR3 coding DNA: TGTGCCAGCAGTCCCCGAGGACAGCTGATGAACACTGAAGCTTTCTTT. This encodes CASSPRGQLMNTEAFF.

The chain uses TRBV27 and TRBJ1-1; D not resolved. Germline CDR1 MNHEY, CDR2 SMNVEV (reference sequence). This CDR3 has 14 residues. Between the trimmed V and J ends, which lost 4 bases and 4 bases, there was a span of 13 bases. CDR3 region: CASSSGTRVTEAFF. DNA for the CDR3: TGTGCCAGCAGTTCAGGTACCCGAGTCACTGAAGCTTTCTTT.

The chain is built from TRBV6-5 and TRBJ1-6; the D gene is possibly TRBD1 (5 bases). Germline V lookup: CDR1 MNHEY, CDR2 SVGAGI. The V end lost 5 bases, the J end lost 5 bases, and 10 bases lay between the germline ends. The CDR3 is 14 amino acids. Here the CDR3 reads CASSPDRDNSPLHF. CDR3 nucleotide sequence: TGTGCCAGCAGTCCTGACAGAGATAATTCACCCCTCCACTTT.

About this clone itself: A read error may account for a junction end that differs from germline. V usage is TRBV3-1 (or the pseudogene TRBV3-2) and J usage is TRBJ1-5; 7 nucleotides agree with TRBD1. The CDR3 runs to 17 residues. Germline V CDR1 and CDR2: LGHDT, YNNKEL (reference sequence). The chain's CDR3 is CASSQGLVWDSNQPQHF. In DNA form, the CDR3 reads TGTGCCAGCAGCCAGGGCCTCGTCTGGGACAGCAACCAGCCCCAGCATTTT.

The chain couples TRBV27 to TRBJ1-2, with 7 bases that match TRBD1. The CDR3 covers 13 residues. V was pared by 6 bases and J by 7 bases, with 8 bases of the junction left unmatched. Per the germline V gene, CDR1 is MNHEY and CDR2 is SMNVEV (reference sequence). As DNA, the CDR3 is TGTGCCAGCAGCAACAGGGGTGGAGGTGGCTACACCTTC. Translation: CASSNRGGGGYTF.

The genes are TRBV2 and TRBJ1-1, with a weak D call TRBD1 (5 bases). Germline V CDR1 and CDR2: SNHLY, FYNNEI. Trimming removed 6 bases from V and 5 bases from J, with 16 bases in between. The CDR3 spans 14 residues. The CDR3 DNA follows: TGTGCCAGCAGGCCCGTTAGGGGAGGGACTGAAGCTTTCTTT. Translating gives CASRPVRGGTEAFF.

The chain carries TRBV24-1 and TRBJ1-1; tentatively, D is TRBD1 (5 bases). The CDR3 consists of 13 residues. Germline V gives CDR1 KGHDR, CDR2 SFDVKD. Trimming cost V 4 bases and J 11 bases, with 16 bases left between them. DNA of the CDR3: TGTGCCACCAGTGACCCGCAGGGTCTGCGGGCTTTCTTT. The encoded protein is CATSDPQGLRAFF.

This clone occurred once. CDR3 sequence: CASSSSIPTGNTEAFF. CDR3 in DNA: TGCGCCAGCAGCTCCTCCATCCCGACAGGGAACACTGAAGCTTTCTTT. V gene TRBV5-1 combines with J gene TRBJ1-1, with D possibly being TRBD1 (6 bases). V was shortened by 3 bases and J by 1 base, with 16 bases between the two germline ends. The CDR3 runs to 16 residues. Germline-derived CDR1 and CDR2 are SGHRS and YFSETQ.

The chain joins TRBV28 to TRBJ2-7, with 12 nucleotides matching TRBD2. Germline V gives CDR1 MDHEN, CDR2 SYDVKM. This CDR3 comprises 15 residues. J lost 2 bases, V lost 7 bases, and 6 bases had no gene match. The DNA of the CDR3 is TGTGCCAGCAATAGGGCTAGCGGGAGGGCCTACGAGCAGTACTTC. The encoded protein is CASNRASGRAYEQYF.

The rearrangement links TRBV5-1 to TRBJ2-2; D is uncertain. This CDR3 spans 12 amino acids. Germline V CDR1 and CDR2: SGHRS, YFSETQ. The ends were cut back, 4 bases at V and 2 bases at J, with 3 bases in the middle. In nucleotides, the CDR3 is TGCGCCAGCAGCCAAAACACCGGGGAGCTGTTTTTT. It translates to CASSQNTGELFF.

This clone was detected only once. The V and J genes are TRBV10-3 and TRBJ1-2, with D unclear. V lost 3 bases and J lost 2, with 16 bases in between. Looked up from germline, CDR1 is ENHRY and CDR2 is SYGVKD. The CDR3 extends over 16 amino acids. Written as DNA, the CDR3 is TGTGCCATCAGTGACTTGGTGGAGACGGTAAACTATGGCTACACCTTC. Translated: CAISDLVETVNYGYTF.

The chain links TRBV6-5 to TRBJ2-2; TRBD1 is a possible D gene (6 bases). Germline CDR1 is MNHEY and CDR2 is SVGAGI. The CDR3 runs to 14 residues. V gave up 8 bases and J gave up 4 bases, with 14 bases separating them. The CDR3 sequence: CASRWQGTTGELFF. The CDR3 bases are TGTGCCAGCCGGTGGCAGGGGACCACCGGGGAGCTGTTTTTT.

This chain connects TRBV20-1 to TRBJ1-2, with unresolved D. V gave up 0 bases and J gave up 8 bases, with 7 bases separating them. There are 11 residues in the CDR3. Germline-derived CDR1 and CDR2 are DFQATT and SNEGSKA (reference sequence). The CDR3 protein is CSARDPVGYTF. The CDR3 region has the DNA TGCAGTGCTAGAGATCCAGTCGGCTACACCTTC.

This chain joins TRBV15 and TRBJ2-1, with 7 bases that match TRBD2. The CDR3 consists of 15 residues. Germline CDR1 LNHNV, CDR2 YYDKDF (reference sequence). The ends lost 4 bases at V and 0 bases at J; junction bases unmatched: 3. As DNA, the CDR3 is TGTGCCACCAGCAAGAGCGGGAACTCCTACAATGAGCAGTTCTTC. Translated, it gives CATSKSGNSYNEQFF.

V usage is TRBV27 and J usage is TRBJ1-2; 7 nucleotides line up with TRBD1. Trimming removed 5 bases from V and 4 bases from J; junction bases left unmatched: 1. The CDR3 is 12 residues long. The germline gives CDR1 MNHEY, CDR2 SMNVEV (reference sequence). CDR3 amino acids: CASSNRGYGYTF. The DNA of the CDR3 is TGTGCCAGCAGTAACAGGGGCTATGGCTACACCTTC.